Described below is a single T cell receptor (beta chain) sequence and its context. Deep level was the assay's run setting. Splitting of each subset's genomic DNA was done evenly across several immunoSEQ plates. Clones were read by immunoSEQ multiplex PCR, and TCRdb kept only the in-frame ones, dropping some. The sample includes about 2 million clones, about 95% seen only once; the top ten take 0.13%. Germline V gene data show CDR1 as SNHLY and CDR2 as FYNNEI. The CDR3 loop spans 15 amino acids. V was pared by 6 bases and J by 0 bases, with 12 bases between. The record originates from a study of shared clonotypes between healthy human individuals.

The TCR sequence derives from a man aged 18 to 29 in good health. The chain recombines TRBV2 with TRBJ1-5, with D perhaps TRBD1 (6 bases). The sequenced material came from naive CD4+ T cells sorted from blood. Subset in this sample: CD45RA+ positively selected. CDR3 nucleotides: TGTGCCAGCAGAGCTACAGGGTATAGCAATCAGCCCCAGCATTTT. This gives the protein CASRATGYSNQPQHF.